These T cell receptor beta chains were read from a single sample in a study of blood T cell repertoires in COVID-19. Generated by immunoSEQ multiplex PCR, the TCRdb table keeps only in-frame clones and is missing some. This sample has 350,000 to 450,000 clones, with roughly 92% found just once. The specimen was PBMCs or T cells enriched from blood (not recorded which). These receptors all stem from a woman aged 35 to 49 who had been exposed to COVID-19. Both conserved end residues are part of each CDR3. D genes are given only for firm matches. Only some rows state a clone size, as once, few, many or a class for expanded clones.

TGTGCCAGTAGTATTGAGGGAAACACCATATATTTT CASSIEGNTIYF NA TRBJ1-3 TRBV19 NA
TGTGCCAGTAGTATCCCAGGAAACGAGCAGTACTTC CASSIPGNEQYF NA TRBJ2-7 TRBV19 NA
TGTGCCAGCAGTTTCACGGGGAACACTGAAGCTTTCTTT CASSFTGNTEAFF NA TRBJ1-1 TRBV12-3/TRBV12-4 NA
TGTGCCAGCAGTTATATCGCAGGGGGCGATGGCTACACCTTC CASSYIAGGDGYTF NA TRBJ1-2 TRBV6-5 TRBD1
TGTGCCTGGAGTGAGTACAGGATGGCCCTACCGCACTTT CAWSEYRMALPHF NA TRBJ1-6 TRBV30 NA
TGTGCCAGCTCACCGGGACAGGGGGCCCAAGAGACCCAGTACTTC CASSPGQGAQETQYF NA TRBJ2-5 TRBV18 TRBD1
TGTGCCAGTAGTAAAGGGGCCGGGTTAGCGGGGGCGGAGACCCAGTACTTC CASSKGAGLAGAETQYF NA TRBJ2-5 TRBV19 TRBD2
TGTGCCATCAGTGAAAAACCAGGGGCATCGGTCGAGCAGTACTTC CAISEKPGASVEQYF NA TRBJ2-7 TRBV10-3 NA
TGTGCCAGCAGTAGGCGGGGGTCTGAAGCTTTCTTT CASSRRGSEAFF NA TRBJ1-1 TRBV6-2/TRBV6-3 NA
TGTGCCAGCAGCTTGGACGGTGGCGGTGGGGCCAACGTCCTGACTTTC CASSLDGGGGANVLTF NA TRBJ2-6 TRBV5-4 NA
TGTGCCAGTAGCGCAGCTACCCCCGGGGTTGAAGCTTTCTTT CASSAATPGVEAFF NA TRBJ1-1 TRBV19 NA
TGTGCCAGCAGACTCACAGGGACTGAAGCTTTCTTT CASRLTGTEAFF NA TRBJ1-1 TRBV2 NA
TGTGCCAGCAGCCTAGGGACTGGACGTGGGGAGCTGTTTTTT CASSLGTGRGELFF few TRBJ2-2 TRBV3-1/TRBV3-2 NA
TGTGCCAGCAGCCCCCAGGGGATCGGGGAGCTGTTTTTT CASSPQGIGELFF once TRBJ2-2 TRBV25-1 NA
TGTGCCAGCAGCTTGACAGGGCCTAATGAAAAACTGTTTTTT CASSLTGPNEKLFF NA TRBJ1-4 TRBV5-4 NA
TGTGCCAGTAGTCTCCATACTAGCGGGGGGCCACCCCCGCAGTTCTTC CASSLHTSGGPPPQFF once TRBJ2-1 TRBV19 TRBD2
TGTGCCAGCAGTGTACCCGGGACAAGCGATGGCTACACCTTC CASSVPGTSDGYTF NA TRBJ1-2 TRBV25-1 NA
TGTGCCAGCAGCGACAGGGGGCGATGGGACACTGAAGCTTTCTTT CASSDRGRWDTEAFF NA TRBJ1-1 TRBV2 TRBD1
TGTGCCAGCAGCCAACAGGGGTCATACACTGAAGCTTTCTTT CASSQQGSYTEAFF NA TRBJ1-1 TRBV5-4 TRBD1
TGCGCCAGCAGCTTGTCTGCTAGCGGGGGGTGGGCCTACGAGCAGTACTTC CASSLSASGGWAYEQYF NA TRBJ2-7 TRBV5-1 TRBD2
TGTGCCAGCGGGACAGCCGGAAACACCATATATTTT CASGTAGNTIYF NA TRBJ1-3 TRBV2 TRBD1
TGTGCCAGCAGCATCTTCGGGGGGGTATATGGCTACACCTTC CASSIFGGVYGYTF NA TRBJ1-2 TRBV7-8 NA
TGTGCCAGCAGTACGGGAGGAGCGGGCAATGAGCAGTTCTTC CASSTGGAGNEQFF NA TRBJ2-1 TRBV2 TRBD2
TGTGCCAGCAGCCAAGTAAGAGGGGGAAAACTGTTTTTT CASSQVRGGKLFF NA TRBJ1-4 TRBV14 NA
TGTGCCAGCAGCTCCCGAGGGGGACAGGGGTCGTATGAGCAGTTCTTC CASSSRGGQGSYEQFF NA TRBJ2-1 TRBV7-2 TRBD1
TGTGCCAGCAGCTTAAAGGCGGGAGCGACAGATACGCAGTATTTT CASSLKAGATDTQYF NA TRBJ2-3 TRBV7-3 TRBD2
TGTGCCAGCAGCAGTCCAGGGCCCACGAACACCGGGGAGCTGTTTTTT CASSSPGPTNTGELFF NA TRBJ2-2 TRBV7-9 NA
TGTGCCAGCAGCCCCCCGGGGGACAGGAAACATGGCTACACCTTC CASSPPGDRKHGYTF NA TRBJ1-2 TRBV7-9 TRBD1
TGTGCCAGTAGTTCCTCCGCGAACACCGGGGAGCTGTTTTTT CASSSSANTGELFF NA TRBJ2-2 TRBV19 NA